A single sample gave rise to the 18 T cell receptor beta chains below, sequenced in a study of shared clonotypes between healthy human individuals. Libraries were prepared by immunoSEQ multiplex PCR; TCRdb keeps only in-frame clonotypes and omits some of them. The repertoire holds about 870,000 clones, more than 85% seen once, with more than 20% in the top ten. Naive CD8 populations comprised CD45RO-negative cells positively selected for CCR7, excluding terminally differentiated effector memory CD45RA+ cells. The sequenced material came from naive CD8+ T cells sorted from blood. The receptor set was obtained from a young man in good health.

This chain connects TRBV11-2 to TRBJ2-3; perhaps TRBD2 as D (6 bases). Germline V gene data show CDR1 as SGHAT and CDR2 as FQNNGV. The CDR3 length is 18 residues. Trimming removed 5 bases from V and 1 base from J, with 22 bases in between. The CDR3 nucleotides are TGTGCCAGCAGCCAACATGATGGGGAGACTAGACGCACAGATACGCAGTATTTT. This sequence encodes CASSQHDGETRRTDTQYF. The full variable domain, completed using reference TRBV11-2 and TRBJ2-3, is EAGVAQSPRYKIIEKRQSVAFWCNPISGHATLYWYQQILGQGPKLLIQFQNNGVVDDSQLPKDRFSAERLKGVDSTLKIQPAKLEDSAVYLCASSQHDGETRRTDTQYFGPGTRLTVL.

The V call is TRBV27, the J call TRBJ2-7, with D uncertain. Trimming removed 3 bases at V and 2 bases at J, with 14 bases between. The CDR3 loop spans 15 amino acids. The V gene's germline CDR1 is MNHEY and CDR2 SMNVEV (reference sequence). The CDR3 coding sequence is TGTGCCAGCAGTTTTACAGACGTCGTGCCCTACGAGCAGTACTTC. Encoded protein: CASSFTDVVPYEQYF.

The chain combines TRBV6-5 with TRBJ1-5, with D possibly matching TRBD1 (5 bases). Per germline, CDR1 MNHEY and CDR2 SVGAGI. The CDR3 loop spans 15 amino acids. V was trimmed by 10 bases and J by 3 bases, leaving 19 bases between them. The CDR3 sequence: CANCDCGGDNQPQHF. Here the CDR3 DNA reads TGTGCCAACTGCGACTGCGGGGGTGACAATCAGCCCCAGCATTTT.

The genes are TRBV7-2 and TRBJ2-3, with 8 bases identical to TRBD1. CDR1 is SGHTA, CDR2 FQGNSA, per germline. The junction had 9 bases not matched to a gene; V was cut back by 5 bases and J by 2 bases. The CDR3 has 16 amino acids. The DNA for the CDR3 is TGTGCCAGCAGCAAACGGACAGGGATCCCCACAGATACGCAGTATTTT. It translates to CASSKRTGIPTDTQYF.

This chain connects TRBV5-1 to TRBJ2-5, with 13 bases matching TRBD2. Germline CDR1 reads SGHRS; CDR2 reads YFSETQ. This CDR3 has 15 residues. V was clipped by 4 bases and J by 5 bases; unmatched bases: 5. The chain's CDR3 is CASSHGLAGDETQYF. The CDR3 nucleotides are TGCGCCAGCAGCCACGGACTAGCGGGAGATGAGACCCAGTACTTC.

The chain carries TRBV6-1 and TRBJ1-5; D gene uncertain. V lost 5 bases and J 9 bases, leaving 11 bases between the germline ends. There are 12 residues in the CDR3. Germline-derived CDR1 and CDR2 are MNHNS and SASEGT. For the CDR3, the DNA is TGTGCCAGCAGTTTGGCCGCCCGGCCCCAGCATTTT. This gives the protein CASSLAARPQHF.

The chain is built from TRBV19 and TRBJ1-3; no reliable D call. This CDR3 comprises 14 residues. Germline CDR1 and CDR2: LNHDA and SQIVND (reference sequence). V was cut by 3 bases and J by 3 bases, with 9 bases left in between. The CDR3 DNA follows: TGTGCCAGTAGTATCTTGGGAGTTGGAAACACCATATATTTT. Its protein is CASSILGVGNTIYF.

The chain joins TRBV25-1 to TRBJ1-1; 8 bases line up with TRBD1. Germline CDR1 and CDR2: MGHDK and SYGVNS. Unmatched junction bases numbered 11, after V lost 11 bases and J lost 0 bases. This CDR3 is 15 amino acids long. CDR3 sequence (DNA): TGTGCCGCAGGGGACAGGCCTATAATGAACACTGAAGCTTTCTTT. It encodes CAAGDRPIMNTEAFF.

The J gene is TRBJ2-2, the V gene TRBV9; D unresolved. The CDR3 totals 16 residues. V dropped 0 bases and J dropped 3 bases, with 12 bases sitting between them. Germline V CDR1 and CDR2: SGDLS, YYNGEE. The CDR3 sequence: CASSVVLAEDTGELFF. The CDR3 region has the DNA TGTGCCAGCAGCGTAGTTTTGGCGGAAGACACCGGGGAGCTGTTTTTT.

The rearrangement uses TRBV27 and TRBJ1-2, with 7 bases fitting TRBD1. After removal of 6 bases from V and 4 bases from J, the junction contained 5 bases not matched to a gene. In germline, CDR1 is MNHEY, CDR2 SMNVEV (reference sequence). The CDR3 totals 13 residues. CDR3 sequence (DNA): TGTGCCAGCAGAAACAGGGGTGGCTATGGCTACACCTTC. It codes for CASRNRGGYGYTF.

With respect to this clone: Compared with germline, one end of the junction differs, possibly owing to a read error. This chain uses TRBV19 with TRBJ1-4; D call uncertain. CDR3 size: 13 residues. Germline CDR1 and CDR2: LNHDA and SQIVND (reference sequence). The CDR3 region is CATRAGPDEKLFF. The CDR3 DNA reads TGTGCCACCCGGGCAGGCCCAGATGAAAAGCTGTTTTTT. Combining the CDR3 with reference TRBV19 and TRBJ1-4 gives the whole variable domain DGGITQSPKYLFRKEGQNVTLSCEQNLNHDAMYWYRQDPGQGLRLIYYSQIVNDFQKGDIAEGYSVSREKKESFPLTVTSAQKNPTAFYLCATRAGPDEKLFFGSGTQLSVL.

The chain joins TRBV29-1 to TRBJ2-1, with D possibly TRBD2 on 6 matching bases. This CDR3 has 14 residues. From germline, CDR1 is SQVTM and CDR2 ANQGSEA. Trimming removed 0 bases from V and 6 bases from J, with 12 bases in between. The CDR3: CSVEDGGVTNEQFF. The DNA of the CDR3 is TGCAGCGTTGAAGATGGCGGGGTAACCAATGAGCAGTTCTTC.

The gene calls are TRBV7-9 and TRBJ2-7; the match to TRBD2 covers 7 bases. The CDR3 covers 16 residues. V lost 1 base and J lost 2; bases outside the gene matches: 8. Germline loops: CDR1 SEHNR, CDR2 FQNEAQ (reference sequence). The CDR3 DNA is TGTGCCAGCAGCTTAGGTTCCGGCGGGAGAACCTACGAGCAGTACTTC. Amino acids: CASSLGSGGRTYEQYF.

The chain employs TRBV5-4 and TRBJ1-1; D is ambiguous. The CDR3 totals 12 residues. Trimming removed 2 bases from V and 1 base from J, with 3 bases in between. Germline CDR1 reads SGHNT; CDR2 reads YYREEE (reference sequence). Written as DNA, the CDR3 is TGTGCCAGCAGCTTTCGGAACACTGAAGCTTTCTTT. Translating gives CASSFRNTEAFF.

V and J are TRBV28 and TRBJ2-7; TRBD2 matches 10 bases. This CDR3 contains 16 residues. J was trimmed by 4 bases and V by 3 bases; bases with no gene match: 9. Germline V gene data show CDR1 as MDHEN and CDR2 as SYDVKM. CDR3 in amino acids: CASSFATSGPTYEQYF. Written as DNA, the CDR3 is TGTGCCAGCAGTTTCGCGACTAGCGGGCCAACTTACGAGCAGTACTTC.

This clone was seen a single time. The chain couples TRBV29-1 to TRBJ2-1; 8 positions agree with TRBD2. Germline values: CDR1 SQVTM, CDR2 ANQGSEA. This CDR3 is 12 amino acids long. The CDR3 sequence is CSGGSSYNEQFF. CDR3 nucleotide sequence: TGCTCGGGAGGGAGCTCCTACAATGAGCAGTTCTTC.

The chain combines TRBV13 with TRBJ2-1, with D uncertain. The germline V gene has CDR1 PRHDT and CDR2 FYEKMQ (reference sequence). There are 11 residues in the CDR3. V was cut by 6 bases and J by 10 bases, with 10 bases left in between. For the CDR3, the DNA is TGTGCCAGCAGAATGGGTGGGGAGCAGTTCTTC. Its translation is CASRMGGEQFF.

The chain employs TRBV4-3 and TRBJ2-1; TRBD2 matches 13 bases. Germline-derived CDR1 and CDR2 are LGHNA and YSLEER. The CDR3 totals 17 residues. V dropped 0 bases and J dropped 5; count of bases not matched to a gene: 4. The DNA for the CDR3 is TGCGCCAGCAGCCAAGATCAGGGGACTAGCGGGGACAATGAGCAGTTCTTC. Residues: CASSQDQGTSGDNEQFF.